This TCR beta chain was sequenced in a study of monozygotic twins with inflammatory bowel disease. RNA in its total form was extracted from whole blood, and T cells were not sorted. The V gene's germline CDR1 is SQVTM and CDR2 ANQGSEA. The CDR3 runs to 12 residues. Researchers ran eight separate cDNA reactions for each sample. TCRdb reprocessed the 5' RACE reads; each CDR3 protein has one entry and no DNA is given. Its table lists 350,000 to 550,000 distinct CDR3 sequences. The specimen was blood. This sequence joins TRBV29-1 and TRBJ1-1; lacking DNA, the TRBD1 call made by TCRdb goes unchecked. The receptor was derived from a human donor with ulcerative colitis or Crohn's disease, or a healthy co-twin of an affected twin (not recorded which). The CDR3 reads CSVVREWTEAFF.